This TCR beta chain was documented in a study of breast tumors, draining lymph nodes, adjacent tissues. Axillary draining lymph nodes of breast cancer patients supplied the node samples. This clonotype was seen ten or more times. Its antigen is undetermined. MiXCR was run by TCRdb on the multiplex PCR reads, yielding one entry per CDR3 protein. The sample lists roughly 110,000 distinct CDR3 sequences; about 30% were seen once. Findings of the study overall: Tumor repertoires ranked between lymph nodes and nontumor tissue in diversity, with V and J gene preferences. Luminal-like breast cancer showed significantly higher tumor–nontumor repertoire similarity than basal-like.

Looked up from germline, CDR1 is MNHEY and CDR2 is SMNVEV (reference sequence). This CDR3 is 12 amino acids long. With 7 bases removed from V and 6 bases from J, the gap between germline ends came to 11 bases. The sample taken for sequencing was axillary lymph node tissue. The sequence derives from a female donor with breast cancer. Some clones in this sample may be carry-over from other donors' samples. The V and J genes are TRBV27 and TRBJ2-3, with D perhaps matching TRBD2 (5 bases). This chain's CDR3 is CASTRGLDTQYF. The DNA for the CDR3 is TGTGCCAGCACTCGAGGGCTGGATACGCAGTATTTT.